A single TCR beta chain is shown here with its context. Its antigen is not known. The CDR3 spans 14 residues. Trimming cost V 2 bases and J 4 bases, with 11 bases left between them. The germline CDR1 and CDR2 sequences are SEHNR and FQNEAQ (reference sequence). Primers for the PCR totalled 60 Vbeta and 13 Jbeta. Data came from immunoSEQ multiplex PCR; TCRdb stores just in-frame clones and leaves some out. The sample lists fewer than 250,000 clones, more than 70% seen once, with about 1% in the top ten. These donors, healthy bone marrow donors, were studied. This record comes from a study of cytomegalovirus exposure and HLA in healthy donors. Study-wide results and caveats: Later analysis showed TCR association rates varying by HLA locus, highest for DRB1 and lowest for HLA-C. The study designated some 180 TCR beta chains cytomegalovirus-associated. Looking again later, the authors saw that most CMV-associated TCR beta chains seemed HLA-restricted.

The clonotype originates from a woman between 35 and 50 years old in good health and CMV-seronegative. The rearrangement links TRBV7-9 to TRBJ1-1; perhaps TRBD1 as D (5 bases). Sequences were obtained from PBMCs. The CDR3 protein is CASSLPGRVTEAFF. CDR3 sequence (DNA): TGTGCCAGCAGCTTACCGGGCAGGGTCACTGAAGCTTTCTTT.